These T cell receptor beta chains were read from a single sample in a study of cytomegalovirus exposure and HLA in healthy donors. The assay was immunoSEQ multiplex PCR, and TCRdb's table has in-frame clones only and misses some. The repertoire table contains roughly 100,000 clones. The sequenced sample was PBMCs. The receptors come from a man in his forties or fifties in good health and CMV-seropositive. CDR3s include the opening cysteine and the closing phenylalanine or tryptophan. The D gene is left open where the match is weak.

J: TRBJ2-1
D: NA
V: TRBV9
length: 12
CDR3: CASSAPSTEQFF
DNA: TGTGCCAGCAGCGCCCCTAGCACTGAGCAGTTCTTC

J: TRBJ1-2
D: TRBD1
V: TRBV4-3
length: 16
CDR3: CASSQGSRTGAYGYTF
DNA: TGCGCCAGCAGCCAAGGTAGCAGGACAGGGGCCTATGGCTACACCTTC

J: TRBJ1-1
D: NA
V: TRBV4-1
length: 17
CDR3: CASSPRAGSAQNTEAFF
DNA: TGCGCCAGCAGCCCTCGGGCAGGGTCCGCCCAGAACACTGAAGCTTTCTTT

J: TRBJ1-2
D: TRBD1
V: TRBV7-2
length: 16
CDR3: CASSLVYGQGNYGYTF
DNA: TGTGCCAGCAGCTTAGTCTACGGACAGGGGAACTATGGCTACACCTTC

J: TRBJ1-4
D: NA
V: TRBV5-5
length: 18
CDR3: CASSLSPDLNRANEKLFF
DNA: TGTGCCAGCAGCTTGTCGCCCGACTTAAATAGAGCTAATGAAAAACTGTTTTTT

J: TRBJ1-2
D: NA
V: TRBV7-2
length: 11
CDR3: CASSPSYGYTF
DNA: TGTGCCAGCAGCCCGAGTTATGGCTACACCTTC

J: TRBJ1-1
D: TRBD1
V: TRBV6-5
length: 14
CDR3: CASSRQGEIAEAFF
DNA: TGTGCCAGCAGCCGACAGGGGGAAATCGCTGAAGCTTTCTTT

J: TRBJ1-2
D: TRBD1
V: TRBV4-2
length: 16
CDR3: CASSQEGPQGARGYTF
DNA: TGTGCCAGCAGCCAAGAGGGGCCTCAGGGGGCCCGTGGCTACACCTTC

J: TRBJ2-2
D: TRBD1
V: TRBV6-5
length: 15
CDR3: CASNLQGAGTGELFF
DNA: TGTGCCAGCAACCTTCAGGGGGCTGGGACCGGGGAGCTGTTTTTT

J: TRBJ2-3
D: NA
V: TRBV7-2
length: 16
CDR3: CASSGLTRGSTDTQYF
DNA: TGTGCCAGCAGCGGATTGACTAGGGGTAGCACAGATACGCAGTATTTT

J: TRBJ2-1
D: TRBD2
V: TRBV25-1
length: 14
CDR3: CASSDGRAWNEQFF
DNA: TGTGCCAGCAGTGACGGGAGGGCTTGGAATGAGCAGTTCTTC

J: TRBJ2-1
D: TRBD2
V: TRBV28
length: 21
CDR3: CASSLGGSVASGLAGGPEQFF
DNA: TGTGCCAGCAGTTTAGGAGGGTCGGTGGCCTCGGGACTAGCGGGAGGGCCCGAGCAGTTCTTC

J: TRBJ2-3
D: NA
V: TRBV5-1
length: 16
CDR3: CASSLGGGAYTDTQYF
DNA: TGCGCCAGCAGCTTGGGTGGAGGGGCCTACACAGATACGCAGTATTTT

J: TRBJ1-6
D: NA
V: TRBV29-1
length: 14
CDR3: CSAQVGAGRSPLHF
DNA: TGCAGCGCCCAGGTTGGGGCAGGGAGGTCACCCCTCCACTTT

J: TRBJ1-4
D: TRBD1
V: TRBV7-9
length: 14
CDR3: CASSSRDRVGKLFF
DNA: TGTGCCAGCAGCTCCCGGGACAGGGTTGGAAAACTGTTTTTT

J: TRBJ1-2
D: NA
V: TRBV5-6
length: 13
CDR3: CASSSPDSYGYTF
DNA: TGTGCCAGCAGCTCCCCGGACAGTTATGGCTACACCTTC

J: TRBJ2-1
D: NA
V: TRBV7-9
length: 15
CDR3: CASSETGTSINEQFF
DNA: TGTGCCAGCAGCGAAACCGGGACTTCCATCAATGAGCAGTTCTTC

J: TRBJ1-1
D: TRBD1
V: TRBV15
length: 14
CDR3: CATSSRTGENEAFF
DNA: TGTGCCACCAGCTCGCGGACAGGGGAAAATGAAGCTTTCTTT

J: TRBJ1-2
D: TRBD1
V: TRBV28
length: 14
CDR3: CASSFTGEGGGYTF
DNA: TGTGCCAGCAGTTTTACAGGGGAAGGGGGTGGCTACACCTTC

J: TRBJ1-3
D: NA
V: TRBV9
length: 15
CDR3: CASSVGQGRANTIYF
DNA: TGTGCCAGCAGCGTGGGCCAGGGCAGGGCAAACACCATATATTTT

J: TRBJ1-5
D: NA
V: TRBV6-6
length: 14
CDR3: CASSLWYSNQPQHF
DNA: TGTGCCAGCAGTCTATGGTATAGCAATCAGCCCCAGCATTTT

J: TRBJ2-5
D: TRBD1
V: TRBV5-4
length: 16
CDR3: CASSLGAGGLQETQYF
DNA: TGTGCCAGCAGCTTGGGGGCAGGGGGATTACAAGAGACCCAGTACTTC

J: TRBJ1-1
D: NA
V: TRBV18
length: 13
CDR3: CASSPPSGGVAFF
DNA: TGTGCCAGCTCACCGCCCTCTGGGGGGGTGGCTTTCTTT

J: TRBJ1-5
D: NA
V: TRBV6-5
length: 13
CDR3: CASSYSFGQPQHF
DNA: TGTGCCAGCAGTTACTCGTTCGGTCAGCCCCAGCATTTT

J: TRBJ1-1
D: NA
V: TRBV19
length: 13
CDR3: CASSRQVNTEAFF
DNA: TGTGCCAGTAGTCGTCAGGTTAACACTGAAGCTTTCTTT

J: TRBJ2-2
D: TRBD1
V: TRBV10-1
length: 16
CDR3: CASSDTGTGGTGELFF
DNA: TGCGCCAGCAGTGATACTGGGACAGGGGGCACCGGGGAGCTGTTTTTT

J: TRBJ2-1
D: TRBD2
V: TRBV6-5
length: 15
CDR3: CASSYTSGLDNEQFF
DNA: TGTGCCAGCAGTTACACTAGCGGACTTGACAATGAGCAGTTCTTC